This record looks at one TCR beta chain sequence and its context. The record originates from a study of blood T cell repertoires in COVID-19. Profiling relied on immunoSEQ multiplex PCR, and the TCRdb table lists in-frame clones only, not all of them. The repertoire has around 110,000 clones, 90% of them found once; the top ten carry 1.8%. V shed 6 bases and J 4 bases; nucleotides not matched to a gene: 11. Per the germline V gene, CDR1 is MDHEN and CDR2 is SYDVKM. The CDR3 runs to 15 residues. J is TRBJ1-1 and V is TRBV28; 7 bases map to TRBD1. The origin of this receptor is a human donor with active COVID-19. The donor label of this sample is uncertain. Sequenced sample: peripheral blood. CDR3 in amino acids: CASSEPGQRFTEAFF. The CDR3 DNA sequence: TGTGCCAGCAGCGAACCGGGACAGAGATTCACTGAAGCTTTCTTT.